The source of this TCR beta chain is a study of vaccination and CD4 T cells after COVID-19. Study-wide background: Following dose two, a median around 65 days (range 14 to 241) passed before post-vaccine samples were taken. Control cultures used a CEFX viral epitope pool, an HIV-1 Nef peptide pool, or no peptide.

Regarding treatment: approximately 9-day PBMC culture with coronavirus spike peptide pools or control peptides (ViraFEST assay). The unexposed donor's CD4+ T cells were collected before the COVID-19 pandemic (2011-2018). The Oncomine TCR Beta short-read assay was what sequenced the DNA obtained from cultured CD4+ T cells. TCRdb re-called the PCR reads through MiXCR, storing one row per CDR3 protein. Among about 4,200 distinct CDR3 sequences, about 35% were seen once, and the ten largest hold less than 30%. A remark on this clonotype: The antigen is unknown.

Per the germline V gene, CDR1 is LGHNA and CDR2 is YNFKEQ. The CDR3 consists of 19 residues. The V gene lost 0 bases and the J gene lost 0 bases, with 15 bases spanning the gap. The source is a human donor in good health. The sequenced sample consisted of CD4+ T cells from blood, cultured in vitro. The rearrangement uses TRBV4-2 and TRBJ2-6; tentative D call: TRBD1 (6 bases). The CDR3 DNA sequence: TGTGCCAGCAGCCAAGAGCGAGACAGGCCCCTCTCTGGGGCCAACGTCCTGACTTTC. This sequence encodes CASSQERDRPLSGANVLTF.